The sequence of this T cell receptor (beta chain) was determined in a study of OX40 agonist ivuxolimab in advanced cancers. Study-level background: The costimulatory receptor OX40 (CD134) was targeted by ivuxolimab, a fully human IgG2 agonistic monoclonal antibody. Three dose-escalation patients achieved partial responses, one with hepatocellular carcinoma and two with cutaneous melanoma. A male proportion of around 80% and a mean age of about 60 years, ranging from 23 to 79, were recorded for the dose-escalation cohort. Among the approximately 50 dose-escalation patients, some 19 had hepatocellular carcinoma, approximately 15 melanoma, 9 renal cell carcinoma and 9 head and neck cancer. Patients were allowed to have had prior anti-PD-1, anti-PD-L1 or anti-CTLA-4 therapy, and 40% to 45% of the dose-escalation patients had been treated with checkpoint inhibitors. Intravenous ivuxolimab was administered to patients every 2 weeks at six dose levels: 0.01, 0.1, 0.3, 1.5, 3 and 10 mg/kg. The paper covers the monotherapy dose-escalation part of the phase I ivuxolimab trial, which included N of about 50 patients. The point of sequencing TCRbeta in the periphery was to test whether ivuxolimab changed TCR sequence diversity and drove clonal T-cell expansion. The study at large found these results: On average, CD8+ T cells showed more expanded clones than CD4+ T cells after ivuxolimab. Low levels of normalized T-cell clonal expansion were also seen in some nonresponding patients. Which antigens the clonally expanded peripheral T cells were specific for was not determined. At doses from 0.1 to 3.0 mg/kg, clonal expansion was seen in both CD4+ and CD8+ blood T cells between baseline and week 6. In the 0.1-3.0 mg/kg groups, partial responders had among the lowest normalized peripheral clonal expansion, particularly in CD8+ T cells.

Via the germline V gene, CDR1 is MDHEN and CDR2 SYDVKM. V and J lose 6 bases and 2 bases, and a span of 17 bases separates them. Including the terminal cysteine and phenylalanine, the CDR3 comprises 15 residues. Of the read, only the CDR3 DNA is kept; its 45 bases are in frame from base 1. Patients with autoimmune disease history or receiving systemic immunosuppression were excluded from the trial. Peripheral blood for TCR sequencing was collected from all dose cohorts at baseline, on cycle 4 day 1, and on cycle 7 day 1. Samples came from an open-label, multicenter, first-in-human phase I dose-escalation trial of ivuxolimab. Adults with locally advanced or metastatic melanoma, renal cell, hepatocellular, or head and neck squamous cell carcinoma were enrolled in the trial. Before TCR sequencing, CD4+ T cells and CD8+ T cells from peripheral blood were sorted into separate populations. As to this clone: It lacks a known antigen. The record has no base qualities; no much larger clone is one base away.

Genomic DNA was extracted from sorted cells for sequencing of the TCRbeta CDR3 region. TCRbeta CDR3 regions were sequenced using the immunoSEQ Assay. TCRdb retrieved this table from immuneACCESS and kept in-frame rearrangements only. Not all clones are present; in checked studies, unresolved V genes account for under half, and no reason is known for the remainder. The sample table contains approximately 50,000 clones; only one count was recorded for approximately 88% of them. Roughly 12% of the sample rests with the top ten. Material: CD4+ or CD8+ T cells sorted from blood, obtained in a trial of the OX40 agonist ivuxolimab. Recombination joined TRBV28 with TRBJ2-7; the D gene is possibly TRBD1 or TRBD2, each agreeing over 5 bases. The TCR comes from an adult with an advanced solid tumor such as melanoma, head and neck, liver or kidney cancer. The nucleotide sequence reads TGTGCCAGCAGGTCTCCGGGACCGAAGACCTACGAGCAGTACTTC. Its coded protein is CASRSPGPKTYEQYF.